This paragraph covers one T cell receptor (beta chain) sequence. Its antigen is unidentified. The data were obtained in a study of T cells after posttransplantation cyclophosphamide. Study-level results: Recipient CMV seropositivity and CMV reactivation strongly tracked TRB clonality. Skin or GI-infiltrating T cells shared few TRB sequences with blood.

This CDR3 spans 16 amino acids. Germline V gene sequence: CDR1 LNHDA, CDR2 SQIVND (reference sequence). Trimming stripped 5 bases from V and 5 bases from J, with 19 bases between. This table comes from immunoSEQ multiplex PCR, and its TCRdb copy is limited to in-frame clones, with some not included. The sample consists of 25,000 to 30,000 clones, roughly 85% of them appearing once. The receptor's source is a man over 45. Input material: PBMCs. This chain connects TRBV19 to TRBJ1-5; possibly TRBD1 for D (6 bases). CDR3 nucleotides: TGTGCCAGTAGTCCGAGGGGGGGGCGGAGCGATCAGCCCCAGCATTTT. Translation gives CASSPRGGRSDQPQHF.